The T cell receptor beta chain described here comes from a study of T cells after yellow fever vaccination. Overall study findings and caveats: Clones from primary vaccination mostly reappeared after the booster (roughly 95% CD4, over 85% CD8).

Template switching by 5'RACE produced TCR cDNA, adding a universal primer site and UMIs. TCRdb ran MiXCR on the 5' RACE reads and lists one entry per CDR3 protein. The table shows some 340,000 distinct CDR3 sequences, with roughly a tenth occurring only once. The table lists this clonotype with a few counts. Its specificity is unknown. This sequence originates from a man between 18 and 29 years old who received the YFV17D yellow fever vaccine. The specimen was CD4+ T cells sorted from PBMCs, collected 45 days after the yellow fever booster vaccination.

CDR3 sequence: CASSGTWGTEAFF. CDR3 coding DNA: TGTGCCAGCAGCGGAACCTGGGGCACTGAAGCTTTCTTT. This sequence joins TRBV11-1 and TRBJ1-1; D unclear. Germline lookup yields CDR1 SGHAT and CDR2 FQDESV (reference sequence). The V end lost 5 bases, the J end lost 4 bases, and 11 bases lay between the germline ends. This CDR3 contains 13 residues. The full variable domain, with the rest looked up from reference TRBV11-1 and TRBJ1-1, is EAEVAQSPRYKITEKSQAVAFWCDPISGHATLYWYRQILGQGPELLVQFQDESVVDDSQLPKDRFSAERLKGVDSTLKIQPAELGDSAMYLCASSGTWGTEAFFGQGTRLTVV.